The sequence of this TCR beta chain was determined in a study of CD8+ T cells in alopecia areata. Regarding the study as a whole: Lesional scalp exceeded normal scalp in clonality, especially in alopecia totalis/universalis. There were also resident alphabeta T cells of normal skin sequenced in scalp samples.

As the sequencing template, cDNA was produced by extracting RNA and reverse transcribing it. Sequencing used immunoSEQ multiplex PCR; TCRdb keeps in-frame clones, though not all of them. The sample gives 90,000 to 150,000 clones, approximately 38% of which show up once; approximately 2.8% is in the top ten. Peripheral blood, together with lesional scalp punch biopsies, was collected from alopecia areata patients. V shed 2 bases and J shed 6 bases, with 17 bases lying between them. The CDR3 consists of 16 residues. The V gene's germline CDR1 is SGHTA and CDR2 FQGTGA. This clone showed up just a few times. Its antigen remains unknown.

The material sequenced was CD4+ T cells sorted from blood. The receptor was derived from a human donor with alopecia areata. This chain joins TRBV7-3 and TRBJ2-1, with D possibly being TRBD2 (6 bases). DNA for the CDR3: TGTGCCAGCAGCTTACTGGGGGACTCCCTGGCCAATGAGCAGTTCTTC. This gives the protein CASSLLGDSLANEQFF.